This TCR beta chain was recovered during a study of T cell responses to AZD1222 COVID-19 vaccine. Study summary: Samples with a second dose at about 4 or about 12 weeks were pooled together.

CDR1 SGHRS and CDR2 YFSETQ come from the germline V gene. This CDR3 contains 16 residues. V lost 4 bases, J lost 5 bases, and 22 bases lay in between. General study findings and limits: Only a handful of people who got AZD1222 tested seropositive at baseline. Clonal diversity may have been underestimated in mostly white British donors. There were vaccine-associated CD4 TCRs across spike, dominant at 160-218 and 743-854.

For this clone: What it binds is not known.

Profiled with immunoSEQ multiplex PCR; TCRdb holds only in-frame clones, not every one. The data show over 40,000 clones, roughly 83% seen once. The chain combines TRBV5-1 with TRBJ2-7; a weak D match, TRBD2 (7 bases). The receptor comes from an adult in good health. The sequences come from peripheral blood, collected on day 0 of AZD1222 vaccination. The CDR3 DNA reads TGCGCCAGCAGCCGGGACATAGGCGGGAGTGAGAACGAGCAGTACTTC. Protein: CASSRDIGGSENEQYF.